This TCR beta chain was sequenced during a study of blood T cell repertoires in COVID-19. Study overall: Collection of acute and convalescent COVID-19 samples took place in the United States, Italy and Spain. Nucleic acid was either cDNA or gDNA, and it came from T cells, B-cell-depleted T cells, or PBMCs.

Produced via immunoSEQ multiplex PCR; TCRdb's table is partial and in-frame only. The sample lists 250,000 to 350,000 clones, roughly 88% seen once, with around 3% in the top ten. V lost 6 bases and J 3 bases, leaving 8 bases between the germline ends. CDR1 is MDHEN, CDR2 SYDVKM, per germline. CDR3 length: 12 amino acids. The sequence derives from a woman aged 25 to 39 with active or convalescent COVID-19. The V gene is TRBV28, the J gene TRBJ2-5; D unresolved. The sequencing input was peripheral blood. For the CDR3, the DNA is TGTGCCAGCAGCCTCCTTAAAGAGACCCAGTACTTC. Its protein is CASSLLKETQYF.